These 3 T cell receptor beta chains came from one sample sequenced in a study of PD-L1 blockade in urothelial cancer. Sequenced by immunoSEQ multiplex PCR; TCRdb stores in-frame clones only, minus some. The table has 45,000 to 55,000 clones, 70% to 90% seen once; the top ten hold under 2.5%. The sample's time point: peripheral blood 6 weeks after treatment start. Sequenced material: PBMCs, taken around atezolizumab (anti-PD-L1) treatment. The receptor source for this set is a man in his fifties with urothelial cancer.

The chain is built from TRBV7-2 and TRBJ2-5, with 11 nucleotides matching TRBD1. The J segment lost 5 bases and the V segment lost 5 bases, leaving 4 bases of the junction unmatched. The CDR3 is made up of 14 amino acids. Germline V lookup: CDR1 SGHTA, CDR2 FQGNSA. CDR3 in amino acids: CASSLDRGPETQYF. In DNA form, the CDR3 reads TGTGCCAGCAGCCTGGACAGGGGGCCGGAGACCCAGTACTTC.

The rearrangement uses TRBV30 and TRBJ2-7; perhaps TRBD1 as D (6 bases). The germline CDR1 and CDR2 sequences are GTSNPN and SVGIG (reference sequence). V was pared by 3 bases and J by 3 bases, with 18 bases between. This CDR3 region has 15 residues. The DNA of the CDR3 is TGTGCCTGGAGCGTACGGGACAACCCAATCTACGAGCAGTACTTC. Encoded protein: CAWSVRDNPIYEQYF.

This chain joins TRBV19 and TRBJ2-1, with unresolved D. CDR3 length equals 12 residues. The V end lost 1 base, the J end lost 12 bases, and 10 bases lay between the germline ends. In germline, CDR1 is LNHDA, CDR2 SQIVND (reference sequence). Here the CDR3 reads CASSIGGPAQFF. The CDR3 bases are TGTGCCAGTAGTATAGGTGGGCCTGCGCAGTTCTTC. Complete variable domain (other parts from reference TRBV19 and TRBJ2-1): DGGITQSPKYLFRKEGQNVTLSCEQNLNHDAMYWYRQDPGQGLRLIYYSQIVNDFQKGDIAEGYSVSREKKESFPLTVTSAQKNPTAFYLCASSIGGPAQFFGPGTRLTVL.